The rows below give T cell receptor beta chains drawn from one sample of a study of identical twins. In TCRdb, the 5' RACE reads were re-called with MiXCR into one record per CDR3 protein. The sample shows approximately 1.8 million distinct CDR3 sequences, about 32% of them seen only once. The sample taken for sequencing was cord blood. These receptor sequences come from a newborn girl in good health. Both conserved end residues are trimmed from each CDR3. D genes are given only for firm matches.

>NA|TRBJ1-2|TRBV20-1
SASPAYGYT
>TRBD2|TRBJ2-7|TRBV5-1
ASSLPRASSGRSYEQY
>NA|TRBJ2-1|TRBV4-2
ASSPKQGTSRGQGVYNEQF
>TRBD2|TRBJ2-7|TRBV28
ASSSMTSGPYNEQY
>NA|TRBJ2-7|TRBV5-8
AGSLGLGTLSYEQY
>NA|TRBJ2-7|TRBV5-1
ASSLDAAYEQY
>NA|TRBJ2-5|TRBV28
ASSVDLTQY
>NA|TRBJ1-2|TRBV28
ASSLSGRFYGYT
>TRBD1|TRBJ1-6|TRBV28
ASSPWGRGHNSPLH
>TRBD1|TRBJ1-5|TRBV6-2/TRBV6-3
ASSYPGQGGRYSNQPQH
>TRBD1|TRBJ2-1|TRBV27
ASSPPGTAYNEQF
>NA|TRBJ2-5|TRBV27
ASNPRPMARETQY
>NA|TRBJ2-7|TRBV20-1
SARSDGAYEQY
>NA|TRBJ2-1|TRBV24-1
ATSDSPVSNEQF
>NA|TRBJ2-2|TRBV5-1
ASSGRHRWLASNTGELF
>TRBD2|TRBJ2-5|TRBV7-6
ASSLGLGEGNEQY
>TRBD1|TRBJ2-6|TRBV28
ASSLGRGRVLSSGANVLT
>TRBD2|TRBJ2-7|TRBV2
ASSMIAGSYEQY
>NA|TRBJ2-6|TRBV9
ASSVDPGGSGANVLT
>NA|TRBJ2-1|TRBV6-5
ASSYSAGTPYNEQF
>TRBD2|TRBJ2-3|TRBV5-1
ASSFGLAASTDTQY
>NA|TRBJ2-7|TRBV18
ASSPPQDYEQY
>NA|TRBJ1-2|TRBV4-2
ASSQGSGVYGYT
>TRBD2|TRBJ2-1|TRBV3-1
TSSQGGLAGAEQF
>TRBD1|TRBJ1-5|TRBV6-5
ASSYFRGGQPQH
>NA|TRBJ1-4|TRBV7-9
ASSLAGEGEKLF
>NA|TRBJ2-1|TRBV4-1
ASSQERPSYNEQF
>NA|TRBJ1-4|TRBV14
ASSCMRGSNEKLF
>NA|TRBJ2-1|TRBV29-1
SVEETREGRF